One sample yielded the 22 T cell receptor beta chains listed below, sequenced in a study of type 1 and type 2 diabetes patients. PCR was run on genomic DNA. Multiplex PCR with 30 forward and 13 reverse primers amplified the TCR beta CDR3. TCRdb reprocessed the multiplex PCR reads with MiXCR, giving one entry per CDR3 protein. The sample has some 250,000 distinct CDR3 sequences, roughly 50% seen once; the top ten hold roughly 13%. Sequenced: peripheral blood mononuclear cells (PBMCs). Receptors originate from a man younger than 35 with type 2 diabetes.

The gene calls are TRBV2 and TRBJ2-6, with no clear D. The CDR3 contains 14 residues. Looked up from germline, CDR1 is SNHLY and CDR2 is FYNNEI. Trimming pared 7 bases from V and 4 bases from J, leaving 11 bases between. The CDR3 region is CASTQHPGANVLTF. The CDR3, as DNA: TGTGCCAGCACTCAGCACCCGGGGGCCAACGTCCTGACTTTC.

The chain carries TRBV27 and TRBJ2-5, with 7 bases aligning to TRBD1. Germline CDR1 and CDR2: MNHEY and SMNVEV (reference sequence). The trim removed 5 bases at V and 4 bases at J, leaving 7 bases unmatched. This CDR3 spans 14 amino acids. CDR3 coding DNA: TGTGCCAGCAGTCCGATCTACAGGGGAGAGACCCAGTACTTC. It codes for CASSPIYRGETQYF.

This chain links TRBV29-1 with TRBJ2-7, with D uncertain. The CDR3 consists of 11 residues. Germline lookup yields CDR1 SQVTM and CDR2 ANQGSEA. Trimming took 4 bases from V and 1 from J, leaving 5 bases between them. CDR3 loop: CSVVDSYEQYF. In DNA form, the CDR3 reads TGCAGCGTTGTAGATTCCTACGAGCAGTACTTC.

This clonotype appeared a single time. The J gene is TRBJ1-2, the V gene TRBV12-3 or TRBV12-4; weak D call: TRBD1 (5 bases). V lost 3 bases, J lost 8 bases, and 10 bases lay in between. The CDR3 is made up of 12 amino acids. CDR3 sequence: CASSLKGQGYTF. CDR3 DNA: TGTGCCAGCAGTTTGAAGGGGCAAGGCTACACCTTC.

The V gene is TRBV2, the J gene TRBJ1-1; 7 bases are a match to TRBD1. Germline V lookup: CDR1 SNHLY, CDR2 FYNNEI. This CDR3 is 10 amino acids long. V was pared by 10 bases and J by 7 bases, with 3 bases of the junction left unmatched. DNA of the CDR3: TGTGCCACCAGGACAGGTGAAGCTTTCTTT. Translated: CATRTGEAFF.

This chain connects TRBV30 to TRBJ2-1, with 16 positions matching TRBD2. CDR1 and CDR2 from the germline V gene are GTSNPN and SVGIG (reference sequence). J was trimmed by 5 bases and V by 5 bases; bases with no gene match: 18. CDR3 size: 20 residues. CDR3 sequence reads: CAWDGDKGLAGGRANNEQFF. The CDR3 DNA sequence: TGTGCCTGGGACGGTGATAAGGGACTAGCGGGAGGGCGTGCGAACAATGAGCAGTTCTTC.

The genes are TRBV7-4 and TRBJ1-2; TRBD1 matches at 8 bases. Per the germline V gene, CDR1 is SGHVT and CDR2 is SQSDAQ. Trimming cost V 1 base and J 0 bases; bases outside gene matches: 7. The CDR3 length is 17 residues. Here the CDR3 DNA reads TGTGCCAGCAGCTTAGGGAAGCGGACAGGGACTAACTATGGCTACACCTTC. Protein: CASSLGKRTGTNYGYTF.

Concerning this clonotype itself: Sequence at one end of the junction differs from germline and may be a read error. V gene TRBV6-1 combines with J gene TRBJ1-5, with D perhaps TRBD1 (5 bases). This CDR3 spans 16 amino acids. Germline CDR1 and CDR2: MNHNS and SASEGT. CDR3 bases: TGCGCCAGCAGTGAGTCGCGAGGGGCGCAATCTCAGCCCCAGCATTTT. Translation gives CASSESRGAQSQPQHF.

The rearrangement links TRBV13 to TRBJ1-6; weak D call: TRBD1 (5 bases). Trimming took off 9 bases at V and 0 bases at J, with 15 bases between the two ends. CDR1 is PRHDT, CDR2 FYEKMQ, per germline (reference sequence). The CDR3 spans 16 residues. DNA for the CDR3: TGTGCCAGTGGGGACGTTGGGAGCTCCTATAATTCACCCCTCCACTTT. This encodes CASGDVGSSYNSPLHF.

The V and J genes are TRBV7-2 and TRBJ2-7, with 9 bases matching TRBD2. The CDR3 is 16 amino acids. The junction had 6 bases not matched to a gene; V was cut back by 1 base and J by 2 bases. In germline, CDR1 is SGHTA, CDR2 FQGNSA. The CDR3 coding sequence is TGTGCCAGCAGCTTAGTTAGCGGGAGCTTTCCCTACGAGCAGTACTTC. This gives the protein CASSLVSGSFPYEQYF.

A remark on this clonotype: This likely comes from a read error, as the CDR3 has no conserved phenylalanine or tryptophan at its end. The CDR3 DNA sequence: TGTGCCAGCAGCGTAGCTCCCCCGGGACAGGGCACAGATACGCAGTATTCT. Translated, it gives CASSVAPPGQGTDTQYS. The rearrangement uses TRBV9 and TRBJ2-3, with TRBD1 matching 8 bases. The CDR3 is 17 amino acids. Germline assignment: CDR1 SGDLS and CDR2 YYNGEE. Trimming took 0 bases from V and 1 from J; bases not matched to a gene: 7.

This clonotype was observed at least ten times. The chain employs TRBV2 and TRBJ2-7; no clear D. Trimming removed 3 bases at V and 4 bases at J, with 4 bases between. Looked up from germline, CDR1 is SNHLY and CDR2 is FYNNEI. The CDR3 extends over 11 amino acids. The CDR3 bases are TGTGCCAGCAGTGATACATACGAGCAGTACTTC. The encoded protein is CASSDTYEQYF.

This clonotype was seen only once. This rearrangement joins TRBV29-1 to TRBJ2-1; D may be TRBD2 (6 bases). The CDR3 has 10 residues. V dropped 7 bases and J dropped 7 bases, with 8 bases sitting between them. Looked up from germline, CDR1 is SQVTM and CDR2 is ANQGSEA. CDR3 nucleotides: TGCAGCGCCGCGGGGAATGAGCAGTTCTTC. Protein sequence: CSAAGNEQFF.

The gene calls are TRBV6-2 or TRBV6-3 and TRBJ2-5; D is perhaps TRBD2 (6 bases). Germline V gene lookup returns CDR1 MNHEY and CDR2 SVGEGT. The CDR3 consists of 14 residues. V lost 7 bases to trimming and J lost 1 base, with 13 bases between them. The DNA of the CDR3 is TGTGCCAGCAATTTAAGCGGGCCCCAAGAGACCCAGTACTTC. It codes for CASNLSGPQETQYF.

In regard to this clonotype: The junction and the germline gene differ at one end; a read error may be behind it. This rearrangement joins TRBV4-1 to TRBJ2-7; 7 nucleotides line up with TRBD2. Germline V gives CDR1 MGHRA, CDR2 YSYEKL. This CDR3 is built from 14 residues. The CDR3 region is CASSLTSANYKQYF. The CDR3 DNA is TGCGCCAGCAGCCTAACTAGCGCCAACTACAAGCAGTACTTC.

The rearrangement links TRBV7-8 to TRBJ1-2, with D tentatively TRBD1 (5 bases). There are 13 residues in the CDR3. With 8 bases removed from V and 4 bases from J, the gap between germline ends came to 14 bases. In germline, CDR1 is SGHVS, CDR2 FQNEAQ. CDR3 DNA sequence: TGTGCCAGCCTCTCGGGGGAGGGCTATGGCTACACCTTC. Its protein is CASLSGEGYGYTF.

The chain couples TRBV20-1 to TRBJ1-5; possible D gene TRBD1, 6 bases. The germline V gene encodes CDR1 DFQATT and CDR2 SNEGSKA (reference sequence). There are 15 residues in the CDR3. V was trimmed by 0 bases and J by 5 bases, leaving 14 bases between them. The chain's CDR3 is CSARDWAGEDQPQHF. The CDR3 DNA reads as TGCAGTGCTAGAGATTGGGCAGGGGAAGATCAGCCCCAGCATTTT.

The CDR3 spells CASSIITKPTGANVLTF. The CDR3 DNA is TGTGCCAGTAGTATCATCACAAAACCAACTGGGGCCAACGTCCTGACTTTC. This chain links TRBV19 with TRBJ2-6; no clear D. The germline V and J ends were trimmed by 3 bases and 2 bases, with 14 bases remaining between them. Germline V gene data show CDR1 as LNHDA and CDR2 as SQIVND (reference sequence). This CDR3 region has 17 residues.

The chain couples TRBV28 to TRBJ2-7; D gene unclear. V lost 7 bases and J 5 bases, leaving 9 bases between the germline ends. The CDR3 consists of 11 residues. CDR1 is MDHEN and CDR2 is SYDVKM in the germline V gene. The DNA for the CDR3 is TGTGCCAGCATCCGACGGGACGAGCAGTACTTC. Its translation is CASIRRDEQYF.

This clonotype was counted a few times. The genes are TRBV12-3 or TRBV12-4 and TRBJ2-1; 9 nucleotides line up with TRBD2. The CDR3 covers 14 residues. J was trimmed by 9 bases and V by 3 bases; bases with no gene match: 6. The CDR3 nucleotides read TGTGCCAGCAGTTTCGGCGGGGGGGCCCCTGAGCAGTTCTTC. This encodes CASSFGGGAPEQFF.

The V call is TRBV7-6, the J call TRBJ2-7; D not resolved. Trimming removed 2 bases from V and 7 bases from J, with 12 bases in between. Germline V lookup: CDR1 SGHVS, CDR2 FNYEAQ. The CDR3 runs to 13 residues. In nucleotides, the CDR3 is TGTGCCAGCAGCTTAACTTCCCAAGGGGAGCAGTACTTC. Its protein is CASSLTSQGEQYF.

This clonotype was detected a few times. V and J are TRBV6-1 and TRBJ1-2; D gene unclear. The CDR3 runs 13 residues. Per the germline V gene, CDR1 is MNHNS and CDR2 is SASEGT. Trimming removed 5 bases from V and 11 bases from J, with 18 bases in between. The DNA for the CDR3 is TGTGCCAGCAGTTCCCCGGGCAGTTTAGGTTACACCTTC. Its translation is CASSSPGSLGYTF.